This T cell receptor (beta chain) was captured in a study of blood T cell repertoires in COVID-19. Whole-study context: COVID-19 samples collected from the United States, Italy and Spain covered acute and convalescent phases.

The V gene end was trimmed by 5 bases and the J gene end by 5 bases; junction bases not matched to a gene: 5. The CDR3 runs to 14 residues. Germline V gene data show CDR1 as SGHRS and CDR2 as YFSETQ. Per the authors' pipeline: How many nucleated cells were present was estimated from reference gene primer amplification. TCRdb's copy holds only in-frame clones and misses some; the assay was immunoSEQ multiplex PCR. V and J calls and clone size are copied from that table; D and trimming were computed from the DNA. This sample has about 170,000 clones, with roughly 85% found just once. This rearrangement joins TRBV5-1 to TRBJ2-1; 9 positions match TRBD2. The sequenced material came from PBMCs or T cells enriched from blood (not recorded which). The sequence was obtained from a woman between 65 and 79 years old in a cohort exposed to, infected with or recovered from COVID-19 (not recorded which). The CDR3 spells CASRVAGADNEQFF. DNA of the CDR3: TGCGCCAGCAGGGTAGCGGGAGCAGACAATGAGCAGTTCTTC.